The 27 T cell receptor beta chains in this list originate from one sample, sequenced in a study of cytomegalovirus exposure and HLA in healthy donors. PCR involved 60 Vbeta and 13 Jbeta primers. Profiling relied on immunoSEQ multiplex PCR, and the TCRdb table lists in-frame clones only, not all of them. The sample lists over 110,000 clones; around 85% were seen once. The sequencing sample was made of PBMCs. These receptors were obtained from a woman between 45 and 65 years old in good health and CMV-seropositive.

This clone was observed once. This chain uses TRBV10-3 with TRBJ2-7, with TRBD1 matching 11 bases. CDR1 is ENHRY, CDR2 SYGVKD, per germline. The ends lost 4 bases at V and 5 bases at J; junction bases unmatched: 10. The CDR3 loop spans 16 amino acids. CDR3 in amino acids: CAISGGQGQGDDEQYF. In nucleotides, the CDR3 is TGTGCCATCAGTGGAGGTCAGGGACAGGGGGACGACGAGCAGTACTTC.

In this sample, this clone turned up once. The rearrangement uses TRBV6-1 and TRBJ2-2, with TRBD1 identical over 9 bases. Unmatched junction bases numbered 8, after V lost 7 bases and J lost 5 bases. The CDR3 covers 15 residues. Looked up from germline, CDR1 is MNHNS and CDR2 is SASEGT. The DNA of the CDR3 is TGTGCCAGCACCCGGGACAGGGCTGGTACCGGGGAGCTGTTTTTT. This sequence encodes CASTRDRAGTGELFF.

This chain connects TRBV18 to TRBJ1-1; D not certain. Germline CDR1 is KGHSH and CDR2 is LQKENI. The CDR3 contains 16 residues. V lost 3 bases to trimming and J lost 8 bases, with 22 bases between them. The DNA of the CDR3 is TGTGCCAGCTCACCCGGGTCACTAGAGTATACCCCCGAAGCTTTCTTT. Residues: CASSPGSLEYTPEAFF.

The CDR3 reads CAWSVGLQGTEAFF. The CDR3, as DNA: TGTGCCTGGAGTGTGGGACTGCAGGGCACTGAAGCTTTCTTT. The rearrangement joins TRBV30 to TRBJ1-1, with D maybe TRBD1 (5 bases). The V end was cut by 0 bases, the J end by 4 bases, with 12 bases between. Germline CDR1 is GTSNPN and CDR2 is SVGIG (reference sequence). This CDR3 contains 14 residues.

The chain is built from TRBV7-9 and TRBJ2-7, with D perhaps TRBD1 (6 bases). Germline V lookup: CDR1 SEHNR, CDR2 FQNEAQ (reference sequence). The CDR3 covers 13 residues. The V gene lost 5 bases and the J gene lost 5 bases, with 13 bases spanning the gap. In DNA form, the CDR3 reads TGTGCCAGCAGCAGGAACAGGGATAACGAGCAGTACTTC. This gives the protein CASSRNRDNEQYF.

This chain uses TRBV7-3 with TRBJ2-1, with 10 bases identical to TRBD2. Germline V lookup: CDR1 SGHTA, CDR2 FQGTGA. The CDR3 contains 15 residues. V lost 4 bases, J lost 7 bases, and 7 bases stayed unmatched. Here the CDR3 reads CASSSYPGLANEQFF. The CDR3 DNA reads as TGTGCCAGCAGCTCCTACCCGGGACTAGCGAATGAGCAGTTCTTC.

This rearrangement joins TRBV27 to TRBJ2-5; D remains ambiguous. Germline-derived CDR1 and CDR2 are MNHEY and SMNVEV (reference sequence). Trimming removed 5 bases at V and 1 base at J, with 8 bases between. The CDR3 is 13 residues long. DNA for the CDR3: TGTGCCAGCAGTCCCCGTTTCCAAGAGACCCAGTACTTC. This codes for CASSPRFQETQYF.

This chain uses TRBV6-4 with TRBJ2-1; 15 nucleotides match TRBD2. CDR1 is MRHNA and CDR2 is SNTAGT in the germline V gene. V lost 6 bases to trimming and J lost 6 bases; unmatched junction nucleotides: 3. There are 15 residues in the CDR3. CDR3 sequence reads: CASSRTSGGVNEQFF. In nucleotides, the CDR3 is TGTGCCAGCAGCCGGACTAGCGGGGGGGTCAATGAGCAGTTCTTC.

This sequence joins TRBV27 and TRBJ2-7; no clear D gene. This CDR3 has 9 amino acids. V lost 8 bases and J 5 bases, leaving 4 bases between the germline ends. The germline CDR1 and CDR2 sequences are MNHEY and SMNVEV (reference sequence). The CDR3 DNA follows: TGTGCCAGCCGAGACGAGCAGTACTTC. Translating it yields CASRDEQYF.

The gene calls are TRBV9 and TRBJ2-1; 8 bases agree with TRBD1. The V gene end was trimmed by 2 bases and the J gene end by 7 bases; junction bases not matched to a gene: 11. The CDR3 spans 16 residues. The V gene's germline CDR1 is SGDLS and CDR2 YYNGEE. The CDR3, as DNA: TGTGCCAGCAGCGTCCAGGGGGCTAGAGTAGGGAATGAGCAGTTCTTC. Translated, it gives CASSVQGARVGNEQFF.

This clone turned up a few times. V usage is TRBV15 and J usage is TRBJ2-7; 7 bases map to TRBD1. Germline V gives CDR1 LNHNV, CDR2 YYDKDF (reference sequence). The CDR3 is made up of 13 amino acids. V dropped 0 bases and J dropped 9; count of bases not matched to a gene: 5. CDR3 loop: CATSRDGAGGQYF. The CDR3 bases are TGTGCCACCAGCAGAGATGGGGCAGGGGGGCAGTACTTC. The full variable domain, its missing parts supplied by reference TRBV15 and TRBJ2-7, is DAMVIQNPRYQVTQFGKPVTLSCSQTLNHNVMYWYQQKSSQAPKLLFHYYDKDFNNEADTPDNFQSRRPNTSFCFLDIRSPGLGDTAMYLCATSRDGAGGQYFGPGTRLTVT.

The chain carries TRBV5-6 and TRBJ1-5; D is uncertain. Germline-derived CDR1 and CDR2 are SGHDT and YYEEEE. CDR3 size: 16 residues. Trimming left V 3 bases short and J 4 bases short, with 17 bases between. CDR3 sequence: CASSSSFGSGNQPQHF. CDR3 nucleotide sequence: TGTGCCAGCAGCTCCTCATTCGGGTCGGGTAATCAGCCCCAGCATTTT.

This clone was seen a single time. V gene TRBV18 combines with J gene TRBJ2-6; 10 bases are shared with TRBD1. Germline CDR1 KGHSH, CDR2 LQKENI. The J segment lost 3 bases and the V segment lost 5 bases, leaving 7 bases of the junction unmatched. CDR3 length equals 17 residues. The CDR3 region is CASSAGTGEGGANVLTF. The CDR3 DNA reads TGTGCCAGCTCAGCCGGGACAGGGGAAGGTGGGGCCAACGTCCTGACTTTC.

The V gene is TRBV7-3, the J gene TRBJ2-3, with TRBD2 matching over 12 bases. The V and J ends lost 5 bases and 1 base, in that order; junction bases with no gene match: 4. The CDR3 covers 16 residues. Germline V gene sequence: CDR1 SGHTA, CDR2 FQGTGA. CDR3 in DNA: TGTGCCAGCAGCCTACGACTAGCGGGGGGCACAGATACGCAGTATTTT. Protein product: CASSLRLAGGTDTQYF.

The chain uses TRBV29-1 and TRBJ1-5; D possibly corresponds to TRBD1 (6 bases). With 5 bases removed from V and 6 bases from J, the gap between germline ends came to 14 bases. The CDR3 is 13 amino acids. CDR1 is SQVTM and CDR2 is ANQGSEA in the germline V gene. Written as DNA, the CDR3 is TGCAGCGTTCCCCGCCAGGGGTCTCAGCCCCAGCATTTT. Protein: CSVPRQGSQPQHF.

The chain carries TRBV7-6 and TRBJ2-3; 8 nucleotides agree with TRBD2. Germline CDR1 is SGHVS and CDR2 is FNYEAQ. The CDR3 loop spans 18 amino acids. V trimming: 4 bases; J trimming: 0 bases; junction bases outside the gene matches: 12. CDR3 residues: CASSYGDLSGASTDTQYF. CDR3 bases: TGTGCCAGCAGCTACGGAGACCTTAGCGGGGCGAGCACAGATACGCAGTATTTT. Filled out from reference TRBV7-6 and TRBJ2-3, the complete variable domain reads GAGVSQSPRYKVTKRGQDVALRCDPISGHVSLYWYRQALGQGPEFLTYFNYEAQQDKSGLPNDRFSAERPEGSISTLTIQRTEQRDSAMYRCASSYGDLSGASTDTQYFGPGTRLTVL.

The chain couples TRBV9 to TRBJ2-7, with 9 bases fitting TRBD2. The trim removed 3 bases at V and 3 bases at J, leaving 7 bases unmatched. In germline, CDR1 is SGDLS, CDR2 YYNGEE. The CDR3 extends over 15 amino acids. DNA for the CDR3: TGTGCCAGCAGCGGACGCGGGGGGGCGGACTACGAGCAGTACTTC. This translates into CASSGRGGADYEQYF.

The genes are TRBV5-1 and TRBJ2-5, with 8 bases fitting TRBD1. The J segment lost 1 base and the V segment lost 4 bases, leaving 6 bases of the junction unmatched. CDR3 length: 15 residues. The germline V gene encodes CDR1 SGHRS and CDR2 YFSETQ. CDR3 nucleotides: TGCGCCAGCAGCATGGGGACAGGCCCCCAAGAGACCCAGTACTTC. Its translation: CASSMGTGPQETQYF.

CDR3 sequence reads: CASSRQTGGGTDTQYF. CDR3 nucleotide sequence: TGCGCCAGCAGCCGCCAGACAGGGGGTGGTACAGATACGCAGTATTTT. The chain couples TRBV5-1 to TRBJ2-3; 9 nucleotides align to TRBD1. Germline V gene lookup returns CDR1 SGHRS and CDR2 YFSETQ. The CDR3 spans 16 residues. Losses at the gene ends were 4 bases for V and 3 bases for J; bases not matched to a gene: 9.

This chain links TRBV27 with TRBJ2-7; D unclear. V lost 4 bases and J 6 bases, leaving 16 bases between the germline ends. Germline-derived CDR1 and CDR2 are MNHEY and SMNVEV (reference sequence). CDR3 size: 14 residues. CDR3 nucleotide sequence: TGTGCCAGCAGTTCCCTAACAGTCTCGCGCGAGCAGTACTTC. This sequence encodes CASSSLTVSREQYF.

CDR3 residues: CAIEERGGYTF. CDR3 DNA sequence: TGTGCCATCGAGGAGCGAGGTGGCTACACCTTC. The chain couples TRBV10-3 to TRBJ1-2; D not resolved. The V end was cut by 8 bases, the J end by 7 bases, with 11 bases between. The germline V gene has CDR1 ENHRY and CDR2 SYGVKD. The CDR3 sequence is 11 residues long.

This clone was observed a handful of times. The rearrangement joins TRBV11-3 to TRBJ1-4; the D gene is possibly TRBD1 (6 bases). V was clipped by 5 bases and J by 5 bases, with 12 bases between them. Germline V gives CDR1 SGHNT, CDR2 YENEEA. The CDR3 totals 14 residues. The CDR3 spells CASSPIQGNEKLFF. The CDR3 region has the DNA TGTGCCAGCAGCCCCATTCAGGGGAATGAAAAACTGTTTTTT.

The CDR3 here is CASSLSQGGYGYTF. The CDR3 DNA reads as TGTGCCAGCAGCTTATCTCAGGGAGGCTATGGCTACACCTTC. The V gene is TRBV7-9, the J gene TRBJ1-2; tentatively, D is TRBD1 (5 bases). The CDR3 has 14 residues. V lost 2 bases, J lost 4 bases, and 11 bases lay in between. In germline, CDR1 is SEHNR, CDR2 FQNEAQ (reference sequence). The complete variable domain, with remaining parts taken from reference TRBV7-9 and TRBJ1-2, reads DTGVSQNPRHKITKRGQNVTFRCDPISEHNRLYWYRQTLGQGPEFLTYFQNEAQLEKSRLLSDRFSAERPKGSFSTLEIQRTEQGDSAMYLCASSLSQGGYGYTFGSGTRLTVV.

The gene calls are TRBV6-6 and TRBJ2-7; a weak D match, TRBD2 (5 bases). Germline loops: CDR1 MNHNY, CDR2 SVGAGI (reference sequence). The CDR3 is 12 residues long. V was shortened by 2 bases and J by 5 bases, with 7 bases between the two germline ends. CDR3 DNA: TGTGCCAGCAGTTACGACGGGGACGAGCAGTACTTC. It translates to CASSYDGDEQYF.

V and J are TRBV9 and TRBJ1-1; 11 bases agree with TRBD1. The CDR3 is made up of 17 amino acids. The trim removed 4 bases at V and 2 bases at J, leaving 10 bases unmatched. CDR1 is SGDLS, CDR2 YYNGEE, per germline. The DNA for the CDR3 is TGTGCCAGCAGCTTACGGACAGGGGGCGGAGGAAACACTGAAGCTTTCTTT. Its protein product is CASSLRTGGGGNTEAFF.

This chain's CDR3 is CASSGRGTEAFF. The DNA of the CDR3 is TGTGCCAGCAGTGGGAGGGGCACTGAAGCTTTCTTT. The chain uses TRBV2 and TRBJ1-1; D possibly corresponds to TRBD1 (5 bases). The germline CDR1 and CDR2 sequences are SNHLY and FYNNEI. The CDR3 covers 12 residues. Trimming removed 4 bases at V and 4 bases at J, with 7 bases between.

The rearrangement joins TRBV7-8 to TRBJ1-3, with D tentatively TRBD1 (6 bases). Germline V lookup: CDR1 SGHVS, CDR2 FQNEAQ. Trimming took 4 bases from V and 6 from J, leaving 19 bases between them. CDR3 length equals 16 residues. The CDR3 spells CASSSGAGTWVNTIYF. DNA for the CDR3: TGTGCCAGCAGCTCCGGGGCCGGGACATGGGTAAACACCATATATTTT.